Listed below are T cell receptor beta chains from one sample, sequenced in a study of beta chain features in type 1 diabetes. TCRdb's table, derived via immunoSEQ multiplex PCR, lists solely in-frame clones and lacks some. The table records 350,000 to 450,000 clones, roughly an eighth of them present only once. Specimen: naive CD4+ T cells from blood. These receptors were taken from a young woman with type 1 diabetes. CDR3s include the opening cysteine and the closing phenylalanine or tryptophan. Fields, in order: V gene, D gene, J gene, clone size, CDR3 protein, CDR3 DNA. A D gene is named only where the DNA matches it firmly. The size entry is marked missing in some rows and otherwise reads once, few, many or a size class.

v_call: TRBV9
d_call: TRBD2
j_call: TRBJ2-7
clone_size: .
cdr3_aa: CASTRGGLAGEEQYF
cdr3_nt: TGTGCCAGCACCCGAGGGGGACTAGCGGGAGAAGAGCAGTACTTC

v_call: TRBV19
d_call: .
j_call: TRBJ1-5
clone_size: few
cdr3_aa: CASSSAGRQPQHF
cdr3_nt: TGTGCCAGTAGTTCTGCAGGGAGGCAGCCCCAGCATTTT

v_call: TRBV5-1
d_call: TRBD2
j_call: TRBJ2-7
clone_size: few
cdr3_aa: CASSLGSSGTYEQYF
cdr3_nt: TGCGCCAGCAGCTTGGGGTCTAGCGGGACCTACGAGCAGTACTTC

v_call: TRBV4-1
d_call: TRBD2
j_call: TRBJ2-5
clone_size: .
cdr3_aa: CASSQDRASGGTRETQYF
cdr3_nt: TGCGCCAGCAGCCAAGATCGAGCTAGCGGGGGGACACGGGAGACCCAGTACTTC

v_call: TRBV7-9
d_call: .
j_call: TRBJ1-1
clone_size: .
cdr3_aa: CASSLLYRNTEAFF
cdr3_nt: TGTGCCAGCAGCTTACTTTACAGAAACACTGAAGCTTTCTTT

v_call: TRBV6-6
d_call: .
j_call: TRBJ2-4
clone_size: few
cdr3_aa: CASSYGATKNIQYF
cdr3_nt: TGTGCCAGCAGTTACGGAGCTACCAAAAACATTCAGTACTTC

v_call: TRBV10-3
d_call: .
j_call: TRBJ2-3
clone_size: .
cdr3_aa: CAISEFGQQDTQYF
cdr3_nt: TGTGCCATCAGTGAGTTCGGACAGCAAGATACGCAGTATTTT

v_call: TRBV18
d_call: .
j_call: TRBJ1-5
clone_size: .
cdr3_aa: CASSPGGGQPQHF
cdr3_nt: TGTGCCAGCTCACCGGGCGGGGGGCAGCCCCAGCATTTT

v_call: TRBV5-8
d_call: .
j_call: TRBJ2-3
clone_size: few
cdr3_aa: CASSLLLIATQYF
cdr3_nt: TGTGCCAGCAGCTTACTCTTGATAGCAACGCAGTATTTT

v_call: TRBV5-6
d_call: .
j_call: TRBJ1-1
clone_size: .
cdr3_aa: CASSYLMNTEAFF
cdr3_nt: TGTGCCAGCAGCTATTTAATGAACACTGAAGCTTTCTTT

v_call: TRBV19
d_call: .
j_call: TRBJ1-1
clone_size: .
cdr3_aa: CASSLMGGSTEAFF
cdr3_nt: TGTGCCAGTAGTCTGATGGGTGGGAGCACTGAAGCTTTCTTT

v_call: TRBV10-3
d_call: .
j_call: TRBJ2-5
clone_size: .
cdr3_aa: CAISDLGGQETQYF
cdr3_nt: TGTGCCATCAGTGATCTCGGGGGCCAAGAGACCCAGTACTTC

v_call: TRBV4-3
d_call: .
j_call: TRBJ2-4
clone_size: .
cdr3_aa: CASSQDRLVSQNIQYF
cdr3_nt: TGCGCCAGCAGCCAAGATCGGCTAGTTTCCCAAAACATTCAGTACTTC

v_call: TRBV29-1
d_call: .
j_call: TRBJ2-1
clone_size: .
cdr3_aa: CSVARRDYNEQFF
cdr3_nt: TGCAGCGTTGCAAGGAGGGACTACAATGAGCAGTTCTTC

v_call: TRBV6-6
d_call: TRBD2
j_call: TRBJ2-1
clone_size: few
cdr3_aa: CASSFGGYNEQFF
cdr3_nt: TGTGCCAGCAGTTTCGGGGGGTACAATGAGCAGTTCTTC

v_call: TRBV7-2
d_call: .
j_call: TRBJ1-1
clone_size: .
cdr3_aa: CASSPQEMNTEAFF
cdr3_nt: TGTGCCAGCAGCCCACAGGAGATGAACACTGAAGCTTTCTTT

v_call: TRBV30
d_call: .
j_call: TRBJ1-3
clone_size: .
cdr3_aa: CAWTLTGRGLSGNTIYF
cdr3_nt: TGTGCCTGGACCCTCACAGGAAGGGGCCTCTCTGGAAACACCATATATTTT

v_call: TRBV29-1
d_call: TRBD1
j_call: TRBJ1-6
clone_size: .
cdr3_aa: CSVGDRANSPLHF
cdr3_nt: TGCAGCGTAGGGGACAGGGCTAATTCACCCCTCCACTTT

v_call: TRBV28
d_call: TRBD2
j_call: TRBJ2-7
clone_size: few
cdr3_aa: CASRNAVAGYYEQYF
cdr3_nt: TGTGCCAGCAGGAACGCGGTAGCGGGGTACTACGAGCAGTACTTC

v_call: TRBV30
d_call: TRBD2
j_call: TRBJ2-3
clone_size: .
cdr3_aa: CAWRPAGGPDTQYF
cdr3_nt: TGTGCCTGGCGACCAGCGGGAGGCCCAGATACGCAGTATTTT

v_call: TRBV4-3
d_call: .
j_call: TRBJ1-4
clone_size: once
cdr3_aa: CASSHQTGGNEKLFF
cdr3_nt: TGCGCCAGCAGCCATCAGACAGGAGGTAATGAAAAACTGTTTTTT

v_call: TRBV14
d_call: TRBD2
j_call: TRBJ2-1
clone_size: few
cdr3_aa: CASSPLASGFYNEQFF
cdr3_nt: TGTGCCAGCAGCCCCCTGGCTAGCGGGTTCTACAATGAGCAGTTCTTC

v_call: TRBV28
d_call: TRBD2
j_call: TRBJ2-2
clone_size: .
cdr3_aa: CASRLLAESGELFF
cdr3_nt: TGTGCCAGCAGGCTACTAGCGGAGAGCGGGGAGCTGTTTTTT

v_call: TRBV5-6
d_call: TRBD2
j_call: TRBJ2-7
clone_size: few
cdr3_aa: CASSSATSGSYEQYF
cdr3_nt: TGTGCCAGCAGCTCCGCCACTAGCGGGAGTTACGAGCAGTACTTC

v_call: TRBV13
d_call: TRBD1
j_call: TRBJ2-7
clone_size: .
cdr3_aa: CASSLRRPRDRGPEQYF
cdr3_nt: TGTGCCAGCAGCTTACGCCGACCTCGGGACAGGGGACCCGAGCAGTACTTC

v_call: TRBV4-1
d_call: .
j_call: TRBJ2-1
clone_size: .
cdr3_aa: CASSQDPARVRFF
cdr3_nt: TGCGCCAGCAGCCAAGATCCGGCCAGGGTGAGGTTCTTC

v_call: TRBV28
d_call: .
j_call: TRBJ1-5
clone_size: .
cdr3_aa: CASSYPGNQPQHF
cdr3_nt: TGTGCCAGCAGCTATCCGGGGAATCAGCCCCAGCATTTT

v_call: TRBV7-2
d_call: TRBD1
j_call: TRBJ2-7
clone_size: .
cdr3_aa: CASSLWGGTGIEQYF
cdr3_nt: TGTGCCAGCAGCTTATGGGGGGGGACAGGGATCGAGCAGTACTTC

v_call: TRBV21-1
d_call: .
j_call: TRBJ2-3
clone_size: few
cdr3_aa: CASSKGQATDYQSTDTQYF
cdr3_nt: TGTGCCAGCAGCAAAGGACAGGCCACGGATTATCAAAGCACAGATACGCAGTATTTT

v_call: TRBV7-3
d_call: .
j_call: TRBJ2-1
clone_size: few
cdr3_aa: CASSPGLPNEQFF
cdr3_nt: TGTGCCAGCAGCCCCGGACTGCCCAATGAGCAGTTCTTC

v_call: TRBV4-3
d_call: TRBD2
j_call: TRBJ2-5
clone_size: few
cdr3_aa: CASSPLAGLQTQYF
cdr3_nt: TGCGCCAGCAGCCCACTAGCGGGACTACAGACCCAGTACTTC

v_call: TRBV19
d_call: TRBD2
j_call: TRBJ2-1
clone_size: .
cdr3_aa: CASQPGLRNEQFF
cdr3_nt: TGTGCCAGCCAACCGGGACTAAGGAATGAGCAGTTCTTC